Below, 26 T cell receptor beta chains from the same sample are listed, as sequenced in a study of T-cell reconstitution after alpha-beta-depleted transplantation in children. Unique molecular identifiers were incorporated during preparation of the TCRbeta library. TCRdb independently ran MiXCR on the PCR reads; one entry per CDR3 protein. The repertoire consists of hundreds of thousands of distinct CDR3 sequences, with about 12% occurring once and the leading ten covering 0.75% to 0.85%. The source was PBMCs, collected before TCRalphabeta/CD19-depleted stem cell transplant. These receptors were obtained from a girl aged 2 to 10 with congenital amegakaryocytic thrombocytopenia, due to receive a stem cell transplant.

Ten or more counts support this clonotype. This rearrangement joins TRBV20-1 to TRBJ2-2; either TRBD1 or TRBD2 may fit D (5 bases each). The V end was cut by 5 bases, the J end by 4 bases, with 5 bases between. The CDR3 spans 11 residues. The germline gives CDR1 DFQATT, CDR2 SNEGSKA (reference sequence). The CDR3 DNA is TGCAGTGCTGGGGGCACCGGGGAGCTGTTTTTT. It encodes CSAGGTGELFF.

The V call is TRBV27, the J call TRBJ2-5, with 9 bases lining up with TRBD1. Germline CDR1 is MNHEY and CDR2 is SMNVEV (reference sequence). This CDR3 is built from 15 residues. V lost 6 bases to trimming and J lost 7 bases; unmatched junction nucleotides: 12. CDR3 nucleotide sequence: TGTGCCAGCAGACGCGAGACAGGGGGGGGAGCGACCCAGTACTTC. Protein: CASRRETGGGATQYF.

At least ten counts were recorded for this clonotype. The chain has TRBV7-6 and TRBJ2-1, with D perhaps TRBD1 (5 bases). In germline, CDR1 is SGHVS, CDR2 FNYEAQ. There are 21 residues in the CDR3. Trimming left V 2 bases short and J 2 bases short, with 28 bases between. This CDR3 is CASSLPFSGPRSPGPYNEQFF. The CDR3 DNA sequence: TGTGCCAGCAGCTTACCCTTCTCCGGGCCTCGGAGCCCAGGGCCCTACAATGAGCAGTTCTTC.

The chain uses TRBV18 and TRBJ2-1, with D unresolved. Germline lookup yields CDR1 KGHSH and CDR2 LQKENI. Trimming removed 6 bases at V and 0 bases at J, with 12 bases between. The CDR3 totals 15 residues. The CDR3 DNA reads as TGTGCCAGCTCCTTGGTAGTCAGCTCCTACAATGAGCAGTTCTTC. This encodes CASSLVVSSYNEQFF.

At least ten counts were recorded for this clonotype. The chain joins TRBV29-1 to TRBJ1-3, with D unclear. The CDR3 length is 13 residues. From germline, CDR1 is SQVTM and CDR2 ANQGSEA. The ends were cut back, 4 bases at V and 0 bases at J, with 7 bases in the middle. The CDR3 sequence is CSVGGGSGNTIYF. Written as DNA, the CDR3 is TGCAGCGTTGGGGGTGGCTCTGGAAACACCATATATTTT. Combining the CDR3 with reference TRBV29-1 and TRBJ1-3 gives the whole variable domain SAVISQKPSRDICQRGTSLTIQCQVDSQVTMMFWYRQQPGQSLTLIATANQGSEATYESGFVIDKFPISRPNLTFSTLTVSNMSPEDSSIYLCSVGGGSGNTIYFGEGSWLTVV.

As regards this clonotype: A much larger clone sits a single nucleotide away, making a read error possible. V gene TRBV7-9 combines with J gene TRBJ2-2; D is tentatively TRBD1 or TRBD2 (6 bases each). The CDR3 is 17 amino acids. V was cut by 2 bases and J by 5 bases, with 18 bases left in between. Germline V CDR1 and CDR2: SEHNR, FQNEAQ (reference sequence). DNA of the CDR3: TGTGCCAGCAGCTTATCAGGCGGGACAACAATAACCGGGGAGCTGTTTTTT. Its protein product is CASSLSGGTTITGELFF.

This clonotype was observed many times. The chain carries TRBV20-1 and TRBJ2-1; tentative D call: TRBD2 (6 bases). CDR1 is DFQATT, CDR2 SNEGSKA, per germline (reference sequence). The germline V and J ends were trimmed by 5 bases and 10 bases, with 18 bases remaining between them. The CDR3 consists of 13 residues. The CDR3 DNA is TGCAGTGCTCGACGCGGCCTGGGGGGAGAGCAGTTCTTC. Protein: CSARRGLGGEQFF.

This chain joins TRBV2 and TRBJ2-7; D gene unclear. Between the trimmed V and J ends, which lost 7 bases and 5 bases, there was a span of 9 bases. CDR3 length equals 11 residues. Germline loops: CDR1 SNHLY, CDR2 FYNNEI. CDR3 in DNA: TGTGCCAGCATCAAGATTCACGAGCAGTACTTC. This gives the protein CASIKIHEQYF.

The J gene is TRBJ2-7, the V gene TRBV12-3 or TRBV12-4; no clear D gene. The CDR3 sequence is 15 residues long. V was shortened by 0 bases and J by 7 bases, with 16 bases between the two germline ends. In DNA, the CDR3 is TGTGCCAGCAGTTTAGCCCGGCAGTCCCCTGGGGAGCAGTACTTC. As protein: CASSLARQSPGEQYF.

This rearrangement joins TRBV30 to TRBJ2-7, with D perhaps matching TRBD1 (6 bases). Trimming removed 3 bases at V and 5 bases at J, with 17 bases between. CDR1 is GTSNPN and CDR2 is SVGIG in the germline V gene (reference sequence). The CDR3 has 14 amino acids. The DNA of the CDR3 is TGTGCCTGGAGATCCTACGCCGGGGACAACGAGCAGTACTTC. Translated: CAWRSYAGDNEQYF.

The rearrangement uses TRBV27 and TRBJ2-7; D may be TRBD1 (5 bases). The germline V gene encodes CDR1 MNHEY and CDR2 SMNVEV (reference sequence). This CDR3 has 14 residues. V was shortened by 6 bases and J by 0 bases, with 12 bases between the two germline ends. CDR3 sequence: CASSTDMDSYEQYF. DNA for the CDR3: TGTGCCAGCAGCACGGACATGGACTCCTACGAGCAGTACTTC.

This clonotype appeared many times. The J gene is TRBJ2-7, the V gene TRBV27, with TRBD2 identical over 11 bases. CDR1 and CDR2 (germline): MNHEY, SMNVEV (reference sequence). CDR3 length: 15 amino acids. V shed 3 bases, J shed 2 bases, and the junction held 3 bases outside the gene matches. This CDR3 reads CASSFGTSGAYEQYF. CDR3 sequence (DNA): TGTGCCAGCAGTTTTGGGACTAGCGGAGCCTACGAGCAGTACTTC.

A note on this clonotype: A junction boundary mismatches the germline segment, possibly from a read error. The chain uses TRBV6-1 and TRBJ2-5, with TRBD2 identical over 11 bases. This CDR3 comprises 15 residues. Germline values: CDR1 MNHNS, CDR2 SASEGT. The CDR3 DNA is TGTGCCAGCAGTAAGGGACTAGCGGTACGAGAGCCCCAGTACTTC. Residues: CASSKGLAVREPQYF.

In its sample, this clonotype was seen a few times. This chain joins TRBV12-3 or TRBV12-4 and TRBJ2-5; D is possibly TRBD2 (6 bases). This CDR3 spans 13 amino acids. V lost 8 bases and J 4 bases, leaving 14 bases between the germline ends. This CDR3 reads CASSLRDGETQYF. In DNA form, the CDR3 reads TGTGCCAGCTCCTTGCGGGATGGAGAGACCCAGTACTTC.

This clonotype was counted at least ten times. The chain uses TRBV5-1 and TRBJ1-6; D is unresolved. This CDR3 is built from 13 residues. The germline CDR1 and CDR2 sequences are SGHRS and YFSETQ. Trimming took 3 bases from V and 6 from J, leaving 7 bases between them. The CDR3 nucleotides are TGCGCCAGCAGCTACCGACCTAATTCACCCCTCCACTTT. Translating it yields CASSYRPNSPLHF. The whole variable domain, filled in from reference TRBV5-1 and TRBJ1-6, reads KAGVTQTPRYLIKTRGQQVTLSCSPISGHRSVSWYQQTPGQGLQFLFEYFSETQRNKGNFPGRFSGRQFSNSRSEMNVSTLELGDSALYLCASSYRPNSPLHFGNGTRLTVT.

In this sample, this clonotype turned up many times. This chain joins TRBV5-1 and TRBJ2-7; D perhaps matches TRBD2 (5 bases). Trimming took off 0 bases at V and 3 bases at J, with 10 bases between the two ends. Germline loops: CDR1 SGHRS, CDR2 YFSETQ. The CDR3 is 14 residues long. Here the CDR3 DNA reads TGCGCCAGCAGCTTGGCCGGGATTAACTACGAGCAGTACTTC. Amino acid sequence: CASSLAGINYEQYF.

This clonotype was observed many times. The chain carries TRBV19 and TRBJ1-5; TRBD1 might be the D (6 bases). The CDR3 length is 14 residues. The V and J ends lost 9 bases and 3 bases respectively, with 15 bases between them. From germline, CDR1 is LNHDA and CDR2 SQIVND (reference sequence). CDR3 coding DNA: TGTGCCAGCAGGTCGACAGGCAACAATCAGCCCCAGCATTTT. Protein product: CASRSTGNNQPQHF.

At least ten counts were recorded for this clonotype. CDR3 region: CSASEGQPQHF. The CDR3 nucleotides read TGCAGTGCTAGTGAGGGGCAGCCCCAGCATTTT. The chain combines TRBV20-1 with TRBJ1-5; TRBD1 might be the D (5 bases). This CDR3 is built from 11 residues. CDR1 and CDR2 from the germline V gene are DFQATT and SNEGSKA (reference sequence). Trimming took off 3 bases at V and 7 bases at J, with 7 bases between the two ends.

This clonotype was recorded at least ten times. V is TRBV7-2 and J is TRBJ2-7; D might be TRBD2 (5 bases). V shed 6 bases and J shed 0 bases, with 18 bases lying between them. The CDR3 covers 16 residues. Germline values: CDR1 SGHTA, CDR2 FQGNSA. This CDR3 reads CASSPEGLPYSYEQYF. CDR3 DNA sequence: TGTGCCAGCAGTCCTGAGGGATTACCTTACTCCTACGAGCAGTACTTC.

This clonotype came up many times. V and J are TRBV15 and TRBJ2-1, with 7 positions matching TRBD2. Per germline, CDR1 LNHNV and CDR2 YYDKDF (reference sequence). V trimming: 1 base; J trimming: 6 bases; junction bases outside the gene matches: 9. The CDR3 loop spans 16 amino acids. CDR3: CATSRVVGGGSNEQFF. The CDR3 nucleotides are TGTGCCACCAGCAGAGTGGTCGGGGGAGGGAGCAATGAGCAGTTCTTC.

The CDR3 coding sequence is TGCAGTGCCCGGGTTGTTGGACAGCAGTTCTTC. Translation gives CSARVVGQQFF. The chain links TRBV20-1 to TRBJ2-1; D remains unclear. This CDR3 comprises 11 residues. Trimming shortened V by 6 bases and J by 11 bases, and 14 bases separated the two germline ends. Germline V gene data show CDR1 as DFQATT and CDR2 as SNEGSKA (reference sequence).

This clonotype has more than one count but fewer than ten. The V call is TRBV20-1, the J call TRBJ1-2; a possible D gene is TRBD1 (6 bases). V lost 3 bases to trimming and J lost 4 bases, with 12 bases between them. Per germline, CDR1 DFQATT and CDR2 SNEGSKA (reference sequence). CDR3 length: 13 amino acids. The CDR3 nucleotides read TGCAGTGCTAGCCTACAGGGTGGCTATGGCTACACCTTC. It translates to CSASLQGGYGYTF.

This rearrangement joins TRBV7-6 to TRBJ2-3, with D uncertain. This CDR3 has 13 residues. The V gene lost 5 bases and the J gene lost 6 bases, with 12 bases spanning the gap. Germline CDR1 is SGHVS and CDR2 is FNYEAQ. This CDR3 is CASSPPSLDTQYF. DNA of the CDR3: TGTGCCAGCAGCCCCCCCAGCTTGGATACGCAGTATTTT.

J is TRBJ1-1 and V is TRBV15; D gene uncertain. This CDR3 is 14 amino acids long. CDR1 is LNHNV, CDR2 YYDKDF, per germline (reference sequence). Trimming stripped 5 bases from V and 4 bases from J, with 14 bases between. The CDR3 DNA is TGTGCCACCAGCCAGTTTTCCGGAGGCACTGAAGCTTTCTTT. Residues: CATSQFSGGTEAFF.

This clonotype was picked up many times. The V gene is TRBV12-3 or TRBV12-4, the J gene TRBJ1-2; D call uncertain. The CDR3 spans 14 residues. The V end was cut by 6 bases, the J end by 0 bases, with 11 bases between. Written as DNA, the CDR3 is TGTGCCAGCAGACACGGGATCGCTAACTATGGCTACACCTTC. Its translation is CASRHGIANYGYTF.

The genes are TRBV5-1 and TRBJ2-1; 9 bases agree with TRBD2. CDR1 and CDR2 from the germline V gene are SGHRS and YFSETQ. The CDR3 totals 15 residues. After removal of 0 bases from V and 7 bases from J, the junction contained 5 bases not matched to a gene. The CDR3 DNA reads TGCGCCAGCAGCTTGGATAGCGGGAGACAGAATGAGCAGTTCTTC. It is translated as CASSLDSGRQNEQFF.